This entry concerns a single TCR beta chain. The data derive from a study of blood T cell repertoires in COVID-19. The wider study: Donors in the United States, Italy and Spain gave samples during acute or convalescent COVID-19. T cells, B-cell-depleted T cells, or PBMCs provided the cDNA or gDNA that served as material.

Original methodology: Estimation of nucleated cell counts relied on the amplification of reference gene primers. Sequencing was performed with immunoSEQ multiplex PCR; in TCRdb, only in-frame clones are kept and a portion is missing. V, J and clone size reflect that table, while D and trimming were determined from the DNA. This sample has 70,000 to 100,000 clones, with approximately 91% found just once. This CDR3 region has 14 residues. The V end was cut by 8 bases, the J end by 2 bases, with 13 bases between. The germline gives CDR1 LNHNV, CDR2 YYDKDF (reference sequence). The receptor was derived from a woman over 75 with acute or convalescent COVID-19. The chain links TRBV15 to TRBJ1-5; maybe TRBD1 (5 bases). Sequenced sample: peripheral blood. CDR3: CATGAPEGNQPQHF. The DNA of the CDR3 is TGTGCCACCGGGGCTCCCGAGGGCAATCAGCCCCAGCATTTT.